Below are 3 T cell receptor beta chains sequenced from a single sample in a study of Ad26.COV2.S vaccination and SARS-CoV-2 variants. Some clones are missing from TCRdb's copy, which holds only in-frame ones; the method was immunoSEQ multiplex PCR. The sample carries 350,000 to 450,000 clones, 92% recorded once. Treatment in this sample: around 19 received Ad26.COV2.S at low or high dose, single or two shots; a few received placebo; per-sample allocation not given. After the first vaccine or placebo injection, samples were drawn on day 63. The input for sequencing was peripheral blood, taken in a trial of Ad26.COV2.S vaccine versus placebo. These receptors were obtained from a person aged 18-60 years who received the Ad26.COV2.S COVID-19 vaccine or a placebo.

This clone was found a few times. The chain couples TRBV18 to TRBJ1-1; possible D gene TRBD1, 6 bases. CDR1 and CDR2 from the germline V gene are KGHSH and LQKENI. The CDR3 runs 13 residues. The ends were cut back, 6 bases at V and 4 bases at J, with 12 bases in the middle. CDR3 coding DNA: TGTGCCAGCTCCCCAGGGGTATTCACTGAAGCTTTCTTT. Translating gives CASSPGVFTEAFF.

This clone was seen only once. V usage is TRBV23-1 and J usage is TRBJ2-1, with D perhaps matching TRBD1 (6 bases). TRBV23-1 belongs to the ORF category, with a function that is uncertain. The CDR3 extends over 15 amino acids. The germline V and J ends were trimmed by 7 bases and 5 bases, with 18 bases remaining between them. The CDR3 DNA reads TGCGCCAGCACGAGAATCCAGGGGCGAAACAATGAGCAGTTCTTC. Protein product: CASTRIQGRNNEQFF.

The chain combines TRBV6-2 or TRBV6-3 with TRBJ1-1; D remains unclear. Germline V gene lookup returns CDR1 MNHEY and CDR2 SVGEGT. The germline V and J ends were trimmed by 4 bases and 5 bases, with 17 bases remaining between them. The length of the CDR3 is 15 residues. The CDR3 spells CASSSPLLGRTEAFF. The CDR3 bases are TGTGCCAGCAGTTCGCCTTTACTGGGTAGGACTGAAGCTTTCTTT.